The 29 T cell receptor beta chains below come from one sample, sequenced in a study of beta chain features in type 1 diabetes. Study-wide findings and caveats: Shortening that was moderate but significant affected the TCRB CDR3s of Type 1 diabetes patients in all four CD4+ subsets.

cDNA synthesis used the whole RNA isolate, giving expressed TCRB sequences. TCRdb keeps only in-frame clones here, not all; method: immunoSEQ multiplex PCR. The table records fewer than 200,000 clones, about 9.4% of them present only once. No antigen is known for these receptors. The sequenced sample was central memory CD4+ T cells from blood. Receptors originate from a man aged 30 to 45 with type 1 diabetes.

V is TRBV6-5 and J is TRBJ2-7, with D hard to call. Germline values: CDR1 MNHEY, CDR2 SVGAGI. The CDR3 is made up of 16 amino acids. Deletions cut 0 bases from V and 5 bases from J, with 17 bases between. For the CDR3, the DNA is TGTGCCAGCAGTTACTCTATCGGCGTGGCTCGGGACGAGCAGTACTTC. Protein: CASSYSIGVARDEQYF.

This clone has only a few counts. V usage is TRBV29-1 and J usage is TRBJ2-7, with a tentative D call TRBD2 (6 bases). The CDR3 runs to 12 residues. V was cut by 5 bases and J by 2 bases, with 10 bases left in between. In germline, CDR1 is SQVTM, CDR2 ANQGSEA. This chain's CDR3 is CSVRGSTYEQYF. The DNA of the CDR3 is TGCAGCGTTCGGGGGTCCACCTACGAGCAGTACTTC.

With respect to this clone: Distinct nucleotide sequences in the sample also encode this CDR3. V gene TRBV4-3 combines with J gene TRBJ2-1; 7 nucleotides agree with TRBD1. Germline V CDR1 and CDR2: LGHNA, YSLEER. This CDR3 region has 15 residues. Unmatched junction bases numbered 4, after V lost 3 bases and J lost 2 bases. The CDR3 reads CASSHRQGPYNEQFF. CDR3 sequence (DNA): TGCGCCAGCAGCCATAGACAGGGCCCCTACAATGAGCAGTTCTTC.

This chain links TRBV30 with TRBJ1-1; D gene unclear. V dropped 2 bases and J dropped 2 bases, with 6 bases sitting between them. The length of the CDR3 is 12 residues. The V gene's germline CDR1 is GTSNPN and CDR2 SVGIG (reference sequence). This CDR3 is CAWSLRNTEAFF. The CDR3 nucleotides read TGTGCCTGGAGTTTGCGAAACACTGAAGCTTTCTTT.

In its sample, this clone was seen a few times. The chain joins TRBV27 to TRBJ2-1; D perhaps matches TRBD2 (6 bases). V lost 7 bases, J lost 4 bases, and 20 bases lay in between. Per the germline V gene, CDR1 is MNHEY and CDR2 is SMNVEV (reference sequence). This CDR3 has 16 amino acids. CDR3 amino acids: CASTGGLGTSYNEQFF. CDR3 sequence (DNA): TGTGCCAGCACTGGGGGTCTCGGGACTTCGTACAATGAGCAGTTCTTC.

The sample holds many counts of this clone. This chain uses TRBV29-1 with TRBJ2-5; no firm D call. The CDR3 contains 12 residues. The V end was cut by 3 bases, the J end by 1 base, with 6 bases between. From germline, CDR1 is SQVTM and CDR2 ANQGSEA. This CDR3 reads CSVEAVQETQYF. CDR3 DNA: TGCAGCGTTGAGGCAGTCCAAGAGACCCAGTACTTC.

The J gene is TRBJ2-2, the V gene TRBV10-3, with D possibly TRBD2 on 5 matching bases. The germline V and J ends were trimmed by 0 bases and 3 bases, with 8 bases remaining between them. The germline V gene encodes CDR1 ENHRY and CDR2 SYGVKD. CDR3 length equals 15 residues. CDR3 in DNA: TGTGCCATCAGTGAGTCGGTCGGGGACACCGGGGAGCTGTTTTTT. It is translated as CAISESVGDTGELFF.

Only a few counts were recorded for this clone. This chain links TRBV6-5 with TRBJ1-2, with 12 bases fitting TRBD1. Germline-derived CDR1 and CDR2 are MNHEY and SVGAGI. The CDR3 has 15 residues. V dropped 6 bases and J dropped 8; count of bases not matched to a gene: 10. CDR3 bases: TGTGCCAGCAGGGAGAGGGACAGGGGGCTTTTGGGCTACACCTTC. Encoded protein: CASRERDRGLLGYTF.

The chain links TRBV7-2 to TRBJ1-2; the D is unclear. V gave up 1 base and J gave up 5 bases, with 5 bases separating them. The germline gives CDR1 SGHTA, CDR2 FQGNSA. The CDR3 is 12 residues long. The CDR3 region has the DNA TGTGCCAGCAGCTTAGGGGAGTATGGCTACACCTTC. This gives the protein CASSLGEYGYTF.

This clone appeared a few times. The CDR3 reads CASGSSGGIYNEQFF. The CDR3 DNA follows: TGTGCCAGCGGTTCATCGGGGGGGATCTACAATGAGCAGTTCTTC. V and J are TRBV11-2 and TRBJ2-1, with 8 bases matching TRBD2. Losses at the gene ends were 8 bases for V and 3 bases for J; bases not matched to a gene: 9. The CDR3 is made up of 15 amino acids. Germline CDR1 SGHAT, CDR2 FQNNGV. The full variable domain, with the rest looked up from reference TRBV11-2 and TRBJ2-1, is EAGVAQSPRYKIIEKRQSVAFWCNPISGHATLYWYQQILGQGPKLLIQFQNNGVVDDSQLPKDRFSAERLKGVDSTLKIQPAKLEDSAVYLCASGSSGGIYNEQFFGPGTRLTVL.

This chain joins TRBV9 and TRBJ2-6; D call uncertain. The CDR3 is 16 amino acids. Trimming pared 7 bases from V and 0 bases from J, leaving 14 bases between. Germline assignment: CDR1 SGDLS and CDR2 YYNGEE. This CDR3 is CASSVSPHSGANVLTF. The CDR3 DNA reads TGTGCCAGCTCAGTCTCTCCCCACTCTGGGGCCAACGTCCTGACTTTC. The variable domain in full, completed from reference TRBV9 and TRBJ2-6, reads DSGVTQTPKHLITATGQRVTLRCSPRSGDLSVYWYQQSLDQGLQFLIQYYNGEERAKGNILERFSAQQFPDLHSELNLSSLELGDSALYFCASSVSPHSGANVLTFGAGSRLTVL.

This clone turned up a few times. V is TRBV20-1 and J is TRBJ2-1; no clear D. V gave up 3 bases and J gave up 9 bases, with 9 bases separating them. The CDR3 length is 11 residues. Looked up from germline, CDR1 is DFQATT and CDR2 is SNEGSKA (reference sequence). DNA for the CDR3: TGCAGTGCTAGGAACCGAGTTGAGCAGTTCTTC. This codes for CSARNRVEQFF.

This clone came up a few times. The V and J genes are TRBV6-5 and TRBJ2-7, with 7 bases that match TRBD2. The CDR3 spans 14 residues. Germline V CDR1 and CDR2: MNHEY, SVGAGI. The J segment lost 0 bases and the V segment lost 5 bases, leaving 4 bases of the junction unmatched. The CDR3 DNA is TGTGCCAGCAGTCGATCTAGCGGCTCCTACGAGCAGTACTTC. Encoded protein: CASSRSSGSYEQYF.

The chain combines TRBV6-5 with TRBJ1-4; tentatively, D is TRBD1 (5 bases). Germline V CDR1 and CDR2: MNHEY, SVGAGI. The ends were cut back, 2 bases at V and 7 bases at J, with 11 bases in the middle. The CDR3 covers 14 residues. The CDR3 DNA sequence: TGTGCCAGCAGTTACGGTGGGGGGTTTGAAAAACTGTTTTTT. Its translation is CASSYGGGFEKLFF.

The V and J genes are TRBV6-5 and TRBJ1-1; 8 bases map to TRBD1. CDR3 length: 14 residues. The germline gives CDR1 MNHEY, CDR2 SVGAGI. CDR3 amino acids: CATTGDYVGTEAFF. DNA of the CDR3: TGTGCTACGACAGGGGATTATGTGGGCACTGAAGCTTTCTTT.

This chain connects TRBV7-3 to TRBJ2-3, with a tentative D call TRBD1 (5 bases). Trimming pared 5 bases from V and 6 bases from J, leaving 15 bases between. This CDR3 comprises 14 residues. Germline CDR1 and CDR2: SGHTA and FQGTGA. This CDR3 is CASSPTLPGDTQYF. In DNA form, the CDR3 reads TGTGCCAGCAGCCCCACTCTGCCAGGGGATACGCAGTATTTT.

The chain carries TRBV28 and TRBJ2-5; TRBD2 matches 9 bases. The J call may be faulty, since TRBJ2-7 better matches the DNA end. Germline assignment: CDR1 MDHEN and CDR2 SYDVKM. CDR3 length: 15 amino acids. CDR3 region: CASSFGGTSSHEQYF. CDR3 bases: TGTGCCAGCAGTTTTGGGGGGACTAGCAGTCACGAGCAGTACTTC.

In this sample, this clone turned up a few times. This chain joins TRBV28 and TRBJ2-7; TRBD2 agrees at 8 bases. The germline V gene has CDR1 MDHEN and CDR2 SYDVKM. The J segment lost 5 bases and the V segment lost 4 bases, leaving 13 bases of the junction unmatched. The CDR3 consists of 16 residues. CDR3 in amino acids: CASSSPPGTSLHEQYF. CDR3 nucleotide sequence: TGTGCCAGCAGTTCCCCCCCTGGGACTAGTCTCCACGAGCAGTACTTC.

The chain uses TRBV4-3 and TRBJ2-7, with TRBD2 matching 10 bases. V was clipped by 3 bases and J by 5 bases; unmatched bases: 16. This CDR3 comprises 18 residues. CDR1 is LGHNA and CDR2 is YSLEER in the germline V gene. CDR3 DNA: TGCGCCAGCAGCCAGAATTCGGGACTAGCGTCCGCTAGCGACGAGCAGTACTTC. Translating gives CASSQNSGLASASDEQYF.

This clone was detected a few times. This chain joins TRBV5-4 and TRBJ2-7; 7 bases are shared with TRBD1. V gave up 4 bases and J gave up 2 bases; unmatched junction bases: 3. CDR3 length: 13 amino acids. CDR1 SGHNT and CDR2 YYREEE come from the germline V gene (reference sequence). CDR3 nucleotide sequence: TGTGCCAGCAGCCCGGGACAGCCCTACGAGCAGTACTTC. As protein: CASSPGQPYEQYF.

This chain links TRBV5-4 with TRBJ1-2; 10 nucleotides agree with TRBD1. Losses at the gene ends were 5 bases for V and 8 bases for J; bases not matched to a gene: 9. Germline assignment: CDR1 SGHNT and CDR2 YYREEE (reference sequence). The CDR3 is 14 amino acids. In nucleotides, the CDR3 is TGTGCCAGCAGGCCCGGGACAGGGGCTAGGGGCTACACCTTC. It yields the protein CASRPGTGARGYTF.

The chain uses TRBV13 and TRBJ2-7; 10 nucleotides line up with TRBD2. Germline loops: CDR1 PRHDT, CDR2 FYEKMQ (reference sequence). This CDR3 has 14 amino acids. Trimming cost V 8 bases and J 3 bases; bases outside gene matches: 7. The CDR3 spells CASGRTSGNYEQYF. DNA for the CDR3: TGTGCCAGCGGACGGACTAGCGGAAACTACGAGCAGTACTTC.

The rearrangement uses TRBV30 and TRBJ2-2, with 8 positions matching TRBD1. With 3 bases clipped from V and 6 bases from J, the junction kept 3 bases outside the gene matches. CDR1 GTSNPN and CDR2 SVGIG come from the germline V gene (reference sequence). The CDR3 sequence is 13 residues long. In nucleotides, the CDR3 is TGTGCCTGGAGGCAGGGGGCCCCCGGGGAGCTGTTTTTT. This codes for CAWRQGAPGELFF.

This chain joins TRBV28 and TRBJ2-7, with 10 bases matching TRBD2. J lost 0 bases, V lost 5 bases, and 7 bases had no gene match. In germline, CDR1 is MDHEN, CDR2 SYDVKM. This CDR3 region has 16 residues. CDR3 sequence (DNA): TGTGCCAGCAGTAAATTAGGGACTAGCGCCTCCTACGAGCAGTACTTC. Encoded protein: CASSKLGTSASYEQYF.

The chain employs TRBV28 and TRBJ2-4; TRBD2 matches at 9 bases. The germline V gene encodes CDR1 MDHEN and CDR2 SYDVKM. J gave up 6 bases and V 6 bases, and 6 bases lay outside the gene matches. The CDR3 is 14 residues long. The CDR3 spells CASSTKAGGNIQYF. In nucleotides, the CDR3 is TGTGCCAGCAGCACGAAAGCGGGAGGAAACATTCAGTACTTC.

The rearrangement joins TRBV6-6 to TRBJ1-5, with D tentatively TRBD1 (5 bases). Germline V gene sequence: CDR1 MNHNY, CDR2 SVGAGI (reference sequence). The CDR3 totals 15 residues. V dropped 8 bases and J dropped 3 bases, with 17 bases sitting between them. The CDR3 DNA sequence: TGTGCCAGCGGTGGGCGACAGCAACTCAATCAGCCCCAGCATTTT. This codes for CASGGRQQLNQPQHF.

This clone was detected a few times. This chain connects TRBV7-8 to TRBJ2-1, with 8 positions matching TRBD1. The CDR3 runs 16 residues. The V gene end was trimmed by 4 bases and the J gene end by 7 bases; junction bases not matched to a gene: 12. Germline CDR1 is SGHVS and CDR2 is FQNEAQ. CDR3 sequence: CASSSTGGLSNNEQFF. The CDR3 nucleotides are TGTGCCAGCAGCTCTACAGGGGGACTCTCCAATAATGAGCAGTTCTTC.

This clone turned up a few times. The rearrangement links TRBV5-6 to TRBJ1-2, with 8 bases that match TRBD1. The J segment lost 4 bases and the V segment lost 4 bases, leaving 6 bases of the junction unmatched. The germline gives CDR1 SGHDT, CDR2 YYEEEE. CDR3 length equals 14 residues. The CDR3 coding sequence is TGTGCCAGCAGCCGGACAGGGATACCCTATGGCTACACCTTC. It specifies CASSRTGIPYGYTF.

The V and J genes are TRBV5-1 and TRBJ2-3, with D uncertain. Germline V gene data show CDR1 as SGHRS and CDR2 as YFSETQ. The CDR3 has 16 residues. Trimming pared 2 bases from V and 1 base from J, leaving 14 bases between. In DNA, the CDR3 is TGCGCCAGCAGCTTTGGGTCCTCCGAGGGCACAGATACGCAGTATTTT. Its protein is CASSFGSSEGTDTQYF.